This passage covers 28 T cell receptor beta chains from one sample sequenced in a study of blood T cell repertoires in COVID-19. Generated by immunoSEQ multiplex PCR, the TCRdb table keeps only in-frame clones and is missing some. The table lists 35,000 to 40,000 clones, roughly nine tenths of them singletons. The sample taken for sequencing was peripheral blood. These receptors originate from a man aged 55 to 70 with COVID-19, enrolled during active disease.

The chain recombines TRBV7-2 with TRBJ2-7, with 12 bases that match TRBD1. There are 15 residues in the CDR3. V shed 5 bases, J shed 3 bases, and the junction held 5 bases outside the gene matches. CDR1 is SGHTA and CDR2 is FQGNSA in the germline V gene. The DNA for the CDR3 is TGTGCCAGCAGCCCGGGACAGGGGGCGTTCTACGAGCAGTACTTC. Amino acids: CASSPGQGAFYEQYF.

The chain joins TRBV27 to TRBJ1-2; D is undetermined. Germline assignment: CDR1 MNHEY and CDR2 SMNVEV (reference sequence). The CDR3 runs 12 residues. Trimming cost V 4 bases and J 7 bases, with 10 bases left between them. This CDR3 is CASSSAHVGYTF. DNA for the CDR3: TGTGCCAGCAGTTCAGCGCATGTTGGCTACACCTTC.

With regard to this clone: One end of the junction does not line up with germline, which may come from a read error. This chain links TRBV7-9 with TRBJ2-7; 7 nucleotides match TRBD1. The CDR3 has 12 residues. From germline, CDR1 is SEHNR and CDR2 FQNEAQ (reference sequence). The CDR3 loop reads CASSLAGTENDF. DNA for the CDR3: TGTGCCAGCAGCTTAGCGGGGACAGAAAATGACTTC.

The chain has TRBV10-2 and TRBJ2-3; D is unresolved. This CDR3 has 15 residues. Germline CDR1 is WSHSY and CDR2 is SAAADI. V lost 4 bases to trimming and J lost 5 bases, with 16 bases between them. For the CDR3, the DNA is TGCGCCAGCAGTGTAGACCTAGAGCGTGTAGATACGCAGTATTTT. Translated: CASSVDLERVDTQYF.

The V gene is TRBV2, the J gene TRBJ1-2; 9 bases fit TRBD1. Germline V gene data show CDR1 as SNHLY and CDR2 as FYNNEI. V was pared by 7 bases and J by 5 bases, with 20 bases of the junction left unmatched. The CDR3 sequence is 18 residues long. The CDR3 DNA reads TGTGCCAGCACTGGAGGGACAGGGTCGCAAAGTTCGGCTTATGGCTACACCTTC. Translating gives CASTGGTGSQSSAYGYTF.

This sequence joins TRBV5-1 and TRBJ2-7; 11 bases are a match to TRBD1. CDR3 length: 14 residues. Germline CDR1 and CDR2: SGHRS and YFSETQ. Trimming removed 2 bases from V and 6 bases from J; junction bases left unmatched: 4. As DNA, the CDR3 is TGCGCCAGCAGCTTCCGGACAGGGGGCTTCGAGCAGTACTTC. Translated, it gives CASSFRTGGFEQYF.

The rearrangement uses TRBV30 and TRBJ1-1; no clear D gene. Trimming took off 5 bases at V and 6 bases at J, with 19 bases between the two ends. There are 14 residues in the CDR3. Germline values: CDR1 GTSNPN, CDR2 SVGIG (reference sequence). CDR3 sequence reads: CAWGSTSVSAEAFF. As DNA, the CDR3 is TGTGCCTGGGGGTCGACCAGCGTTTCGGCTGAAGCTTTCTTT.

V and J are TRBV6-5 and TRBJ2-7; possibly TRBD2 for D (6 bases). The germline CDR1 and CDR2 sequences are MNHEY and SVGAGI. This CDR3 has 15 residues. Trimming pared 1 base from V and 6 bases from J, leaving 16 bases between. CDR3 sequence: CASSYYPGGRGEQYF. CDR3 DNA: TGTGCCAGCAGTTACTATCCCGGGGGTAGGGGCGAGCAGTACTTC.

In its sample, this clone was seen a few times. V gene TRBV6-1 combines with J gene TRBJ2-7; 7 bases are a match to TRBD1. Germline V gene data show CDR1 as MNHNS and CDR2 as SASEGT. The CDR3 length is 15 residues. Trimming took 3 bases from V and 3 from J; bases not matched to a gene: 8. Here the CDR3 reads CASSDVMDRNYEQYF. DNA for the CDR3: TGTGCCAGCAGTGACGTAATGGACAGGAACTACGAGCAGTACTTC.

The chain carries TRBV7-9 and TRBJ1-1; TRBD1 agrees at 10 bases. The junction had 2 bases not matched to a gene; V was cut back by 0 bases and J by 4 bases. This CDR3 is 15 amino acids long. CDR1 SEHNR and CDR2 FQNEAQ come from the germline V gene (reference sequence). CDR3 region: CASSLAGQGTTEAFF. CDR3 DNA: TGTGCCAGCAGCTTAGCGGGACAGGGGACCACTGAAGCTTTCTTT.

This clone was detected only once. The CDR3 loop reads CATSVPNYEQYF. In DNA form, the CDR3 reads TGTGCCACCAGTGTTCCCAACTACGAGCAGTACTTC. This chain joins TRBV24-1 and TRBJ2-7; D remains unclear. V shed 5 bases and J shed 3 bases, with 7 bases lying between them. Germline CDR1 is KGHDR and CDR2 is SFDVKD. The CDR3 loop spans 12 amino acids.

The chain links TRBV28 to TRBJ1-2; D unclear. This CDR3 contains 14 residues. Germline CDR1 reads MDHEN; CDR2 reads SYDVKM. V lost 2 bases and J 5 bases, leaving 12 bases between the germline ends. This chain's CDR3 is CASSLMSVRYGYTF. In DNA, the CDR3 is TGTGCCAGCAGTTTAATGTCGGTTCGGTATGGCTACACCTTC.

This clone was detected only once. The V and J genes are TRBV19 and TRBJ1-1; no reliable D call. This CDR3 is 15 amino acids long. Trimming stripped 3 bases from V and 1 base from J, with 12 bases between. Germline lookup yields CDR1 LNHDA and CDR2 SQIVND (reference sequence). For the CDR3, the DNA is TGTGCCAGTAGTATTGGTCCGGGTGGGAACACTGAAGCTTTCTTT. Its protein is CASSIGPGGNTEAFF.

The CDR3 DNA follows: TGTGCCAGTAGTGCCCAGTCGGGCCGGGGTGAAAAACTGTTTTTT. It specifies CASSAQSGRGEKLFF. The chain has TRBV19 and TRBJ1-4; D unresolved. The CDR3 sequence is 15 residues long. Germline assignment: CDR1 LNHDA and CDR2 SQIVND (reference sequence). Trimming shortened V by 5 bases and J by 7 bases, and 17 bases separated the two germline ends.

This sequence joins TRBV24-1 and TRBJ1-1, with 7 bases fitting TRBD1. The trim removed 8 bases at V and 1 base at J, leaving 3 bases unmatched. Germline V gives CDR1 KGHDR, CDR2 SFDVKD. The CDR3 has 13 residues. CDR3 protein: CATNRGPNTEAFF. The CDR3 DNA reads as TGTGCCACCAACAGGGGCCCGAACACTGAAGCTTTCTTT.

The chain recombines TRBV27 with TRBJ1-1; D remains ambiguous. The V gene lost 4 bases and the J gene lost 5 bases, with 5 bases spanning the gap. This CDR3 has 11 amino acids. Germline V gene sequence: CDR1 MNHEY, CDR2 SMNVEV (reference sequence). The CDR3 nucleotides read TGTGCCAGCAGTTCCGGGACTGAAGCTTTCTTT. Protein product: CASSSGTEAFF.

The chain recombines TRBV13 with TRBJ2-7, with TRBD1 matching 7 bases. V trimming: 5 bases; J trimming: 5 bases; junction bases outside the gene matches: 12. The CDR3 covers 15 residues. Germline loops: CDR1 PRHDT, CDR2 FYEKMQ (reference sequence). In DNA, the CDR3 is TGTGCCAGCAGCCGCTTCTTCAGGGGGACCAACGAGCAGTACTTC. Translated, it gives CASSRFFRGTNEQYF. The full variable domain, rest sourced from reference TRBV13 and TRBJ2-7, is AAGVIQSPRHLIKEKRETATLKCYPIPRHDTVYWYQQGPGQDPQFLISFYEKMQSDKGSIPDRFSAQQFSDYHSELNMSSLELGDSALYFCASSRFFRGTNEQYFGPGTRLTVT.

The chain employs TRBV30 and TRBJ1-4; no reliable D call. Germline V gene lookup returns CDR1 GTSNPN and CDR2 SVGIG (reference sequence). V dropped 0 bases and J dropped 1 base, with 9 bases sitting between them. The CDR3 contains 15 residues. CDR3 in DNA: TGTGCCTGGAGTGTATTTCCGGGAACTAATGAAAAACTGTTTTTT. It specifies CAWSVFPGTNEKLFF.

J is TRBJ2-3 and V is TRBV19; TRBD1 matches at 8 bases. Germline V CDR1 and CDR2: LNHDA, SQIVND (reference sequence). J lost 0 bases, V lost 4 bases, and 9 bases had no gene match. The CDR3 spans 17 residues. The CDR3 loop is CASSTTRQGMSTDTQYF. The CDR3 DNA follows: TGTGCCAGTAGTACCACCAGACAGGGGATGAGCACAGATACGCAGTATTTT. Looking up the rest from reference TRBV19 and TRBJ2-3 gives the full variable domain: DGGITQSPKYLFRKEGQNVTLSCEQNLNHDAMYWYRQDPGQGLRLIYYSQIVNDFQKGDIAEGYSVSREKKESFPLTVTSAQKNPTAFYLCASSTTRQGMSTDTQYFGPGTRLTVL.

This clone was detected once. The chain links TRBV19 to TRBJ1-4; TRBD1 might be the D (6 bases). The CDR3 contains 16 residues. Germline V gene data show CDR1 as LNHDA and CDR2 as SQIVND (reference sequence). Trimming removed 6 bases from V and 4 bases from J, with 18 bases in between. The CDR3 region is CASSATAGAFNEKLFF. For the CDR3, the DNA is TGTGCCAGTAGCGCGACGGCAGGGGCTTTTAATGAAAAACTGTTTTTT.

The rearrangement joins TRBV9 to TRBJ2-1, with 10 bases that match TRBD2. The length of the CDR3 is 14 residues. Germline CDR1 is SGDLS and CDR2 is YYNGEE. V shed 7 bases, J shed 7 bases, and the junction held 8 bases outside the gene matches. CDR3: CASGAGGILNEQFF. CDR3 coding DNA: TGTGCCAGCGGAGCGGGAGGGATCTTAAATGAGCAGTTCTTC. Full variable domain (missing parts from reference TRBV9 and TRBJ2-1): DSGVTQTPKHLITATGQRVTLRCSPRSGDLSVYWYQQSLDQGLQFLIQYYNGEERAKGNILERFSAQQFPDLHSELNLSSLELGDSALYFCASGAGGILNEQFFGPGTRLTVL.

This clone was seen just once. J is TRBJ1-5 and V is TRBV18, with D hard to call. Per germline, CDR1 KGHSH and CDR2 LQKENI. V was shortened by 2 bases and J by 3 bases, with 11 bases between the two germline ends. This CDR3 contains 15 residues. DNA for the CDR3: TGTGCCAGCTCACCAGGCGGGCTCCCCAATCAGCCCCAGCATTTT. Translated: CASSPGGLPNQPQHF.

The gene calls are TRBV7-8 and TRBJ2-7; 7 nucleotides line up with TRBD1. The CDR3 length is 19 residues. V was pared by 5 bases and J by 0 bases, with 19 bases of the junction left unmatched. CDR1 SGHVS and CDR2 FQNEAQ come from the germline V gene. The CDR3 region has the DNA TGTGCCAGCAGCGGAATCCGGGACAGTCAGAGATGGAGCTCCTACGAGCAGTACTTC. As protein: CASSGIRDSQRWSSYEQYF.

The gene calls are TRBV11-2 and TRBJ2-5, with 7 positions matching TRBD1. The CDR3 extends over 15 amino acids. Trimming removed 0 bases from V and 5 bases from J; junction bases left unmatched: 6. Germline V gene sequence: CDR1 SGHAT, CDR2 FQNNGV. CDR3 DNA: TGTGCCAGCAGCTTAGAAGTACAGGGGTGGGAGACCCAGTACTTC. It yields the protein CASSLEVQGWETQYF.

This rearrangement joins TRBV29-1 to TRBJ1-1; the D gene is possibly TRBD1 (5 bases). This CDR3 is built from 13 residues. With 4 bases removed from V and 4 bases from J, the gap between germline ends came to 13 bases. The germline CDR1 and CDR2 sequences are SQVTM and ANQGSEA. In nucleotides, the CDR3 is TGCAGCGTTGGGGGCAGGGCCCTCACTGAAGCTTTCTTT. Residues: CSVGGRALTEAFF.

V gene TRBV28 combines with J gene TRBJ2-3; a possible D gene is TRBD2 (5 bases). Trimming stripped 3 bases from V and 3 bases from J, with 7 bases between. This CDR3 contains 13 residues. Looked up from germline, CDR1 is MDHEN and CDR2 is SYDVKM. The CDR3 spells CASSFEGTDTQYF. The CDR3, as DNA: TGTGCCAGCAGTTTCGAGGGAACAGATACGCAGTATTTT.

This chain joins TRBV5-1 and TRBJ1-4; 9 nucleotides line up with TRBD1. The length of the CDR3 is 15 residues. Trimming took 8 bases from V and 4 from J; bases not matched to a gene: 9. The germline CDR1 and CDR2 sequences are SGHRS and YFSETQ. The CDR3 region has the DNA TGCGCCAGTGCCCGGGACAGGGCGGGTAATGAAAAACTGTTTTTT. This codes for CASARDRAGNEKLFF. The variable domain in full, with the rest retrieved from reference TRBV5-1 and TRBJ1-4, is KAGVTQTPRYLIKTRGQQVTLSCSPISGHRSVSWYQQTPGQGLQFLFEYFSETQRNKGNFPGRFSGRQFSNSRSEMNVSTLELGDSALYLCASARDRAGNEKLFFGSGTQLSVL.

Comment on this clone: A much bigger clone sits one base away, suggesting this may be a read error. The chain has TRBV9 and TRBJ2-7, with 9 bases matching TRBD1. Per the germline V gene, CDR1 is SGDLS and CDR2 is YYNGEE. The CDR3 consists of 16 residues. CDR3 loop: CASCVDDRGISYEQYF. The CDR3 nucleotides are TGTGCCAGCTGCGTAGACGACAGGGGGATCTCCTACGAGCAGTACTTC. Looking up the rest from reference TRBV9 and TRBJ2-7 gives the full variable domain: DSGVTQTPKHLITATGQRVTLRCSPRSGDLSVYWYQQSLDQGLQFLIQYYNGEERAKGNILERFSAQQFPDLHSELNLSSLELGDSALYFCASCVDDRGISYEQYFGPGTRLTVT.